This TCR beta chain was obtained from a study of blood T cell repertoires in COVID-19. This CDR3 is 12 amino acids long. V lost 8 bases, J lost 4 bases, and 4 bases stayed unmatched. Germline lookup yields CDR1 MNHEY and CDR2 SMNVEV (reference sequence). Clones were read by immunoSEQ multiplex PCR, and TCRdb kept only the in-frame ones, dropping some. Of more than 300,000 clones listed, approximately 84% are singletons. The source of this sequence is a woman between 18 and 30 years old who had recovered from COVID-19. V and J are TRBV27 and TRBJ1-1, with 7 bases aligning to TRBD1. Material for sequencing was PBMCs or T cells enriched from blood (not recorded which). CDR3 sequence: CASSTGVTEAFF. The DNA of the CDR3 is TGTGCCAGCTCCACAGGGGTCACTGAAGCTTTCTTT.